This T cell receptor beta chain was obtained from a study of low-dose radiotherapy and immunotherapy resistance in tumors. In the study overall: Individuals in Cohort 2 had 1 Gy per fraction every two weeks, adding up to 13 Gy over 26 weeks. One day prior to radiation and immunotherapy, intravenous cyclophosphamide at 200 mg/m2 was given, repeated every two weeks.

The V and J ends lost 7 bases and 4 bases respectively, with 10 bases between them. This CDR3 comprises 12 residues. The V gene's germline CDR1 is MDHEN and CDR2 SYDVKM. cDNA synthesis used a TRAV/TRBV-specific primer set for both chains. PCR amplification of the TCRs was performed with Phusion for 20 PCR cycles, and it relied on a constant-region primer together with a V-primer adapter. TCRdb recomputed calls from the reads with MiXCR, one row per CDR3 protein. The sample consists of some 60,000 distinct CDR3 sequences, approximately 26% of them appearing once. This clonotype has ten or more counts. Regarding time point: before trial treatment. Tumors of eligible patients were advanced, solid and lacking tumor-infiltrating lymphocytes.

Sequences were derived from PBMCs, sampled before treatment. This TCR was sampled from a male donor with rectosigmoid adenocarcinoma. V gene TRBV28 combines with J gene TRBJ1-2, with a possible D match to TRBD1 (5 bases). The CDR3 reads CASTTGLYGYTF. The CDR3 bases are TGTGCCAGCACCACAGGACTCTATGGCTACACCTTC.